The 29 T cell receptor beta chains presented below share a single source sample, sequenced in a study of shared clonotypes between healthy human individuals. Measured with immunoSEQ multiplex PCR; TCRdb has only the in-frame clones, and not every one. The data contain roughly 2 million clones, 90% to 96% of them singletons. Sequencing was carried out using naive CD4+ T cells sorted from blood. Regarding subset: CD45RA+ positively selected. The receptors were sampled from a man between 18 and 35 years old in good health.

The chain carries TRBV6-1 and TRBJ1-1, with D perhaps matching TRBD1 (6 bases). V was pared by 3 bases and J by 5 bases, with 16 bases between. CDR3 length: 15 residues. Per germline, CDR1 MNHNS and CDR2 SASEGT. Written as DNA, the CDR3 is TGTGCCAGCAGTGATCTCGGCAGGGGAGGGACTGAAGCTTTCTTT. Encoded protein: CASSDLGRGGTEAFF.

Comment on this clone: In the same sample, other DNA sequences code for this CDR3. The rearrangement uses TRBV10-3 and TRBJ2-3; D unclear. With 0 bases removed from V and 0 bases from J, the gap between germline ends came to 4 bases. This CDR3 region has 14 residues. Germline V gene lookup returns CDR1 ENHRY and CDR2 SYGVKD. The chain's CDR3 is CAISESPSTDTQYF. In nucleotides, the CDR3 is TGTGCCATCAGTGAGTCGCCGAGCACAGATACGCAGTATTTT.

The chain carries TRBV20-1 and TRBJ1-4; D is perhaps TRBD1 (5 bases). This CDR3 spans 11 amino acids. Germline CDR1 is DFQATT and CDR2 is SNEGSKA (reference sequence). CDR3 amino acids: CRAGGNEKLFF. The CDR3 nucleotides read TGCAGGGCCGGGGGGAATGAAAAACTGTTTTTT.

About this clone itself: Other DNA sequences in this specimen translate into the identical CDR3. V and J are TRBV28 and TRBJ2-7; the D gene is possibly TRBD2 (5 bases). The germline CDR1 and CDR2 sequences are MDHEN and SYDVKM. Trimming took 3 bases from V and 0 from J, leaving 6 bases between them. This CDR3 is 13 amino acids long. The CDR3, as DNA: TGTGCCAGCAGTTTCGGGGTCTCCTACGAGCAGTACTTC. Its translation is CASSFGVSYEQYF.

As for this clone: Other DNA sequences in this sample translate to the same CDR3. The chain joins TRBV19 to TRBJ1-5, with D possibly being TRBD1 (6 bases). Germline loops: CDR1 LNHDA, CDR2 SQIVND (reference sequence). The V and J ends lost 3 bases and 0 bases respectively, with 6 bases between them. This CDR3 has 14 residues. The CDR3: CASSMTGSNQPQHF. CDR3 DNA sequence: TGTGCCAGTAGTATGACAGGTAGCAATCAGCCCCAGCATTTT.

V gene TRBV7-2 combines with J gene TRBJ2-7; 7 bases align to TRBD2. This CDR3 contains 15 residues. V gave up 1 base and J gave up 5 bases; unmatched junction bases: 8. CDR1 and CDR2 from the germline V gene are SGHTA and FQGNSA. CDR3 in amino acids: CASSLGAGTRDEQYF. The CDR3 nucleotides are TGTGCCAGCAGCTTAGGAGCGGGAACGAGGGACGAGCAGTACTTC.

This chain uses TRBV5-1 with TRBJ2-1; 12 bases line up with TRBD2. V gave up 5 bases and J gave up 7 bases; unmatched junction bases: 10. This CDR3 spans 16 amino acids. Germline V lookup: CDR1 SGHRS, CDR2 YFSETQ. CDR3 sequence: CASRPPGLAGTNEQFF. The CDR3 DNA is TGCGCCAGCAGACCTCCCGGACTAGCGGGGACTAATGAGCAGTTCTTC.

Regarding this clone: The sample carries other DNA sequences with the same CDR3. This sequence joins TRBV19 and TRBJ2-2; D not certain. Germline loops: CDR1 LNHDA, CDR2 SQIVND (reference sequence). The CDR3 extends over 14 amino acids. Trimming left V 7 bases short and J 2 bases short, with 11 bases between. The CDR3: CASISRANTGELFF. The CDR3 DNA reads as TGTGCCAGTATCAGCAGAGCAAACACCGGGGAGCTGTTTTTT.

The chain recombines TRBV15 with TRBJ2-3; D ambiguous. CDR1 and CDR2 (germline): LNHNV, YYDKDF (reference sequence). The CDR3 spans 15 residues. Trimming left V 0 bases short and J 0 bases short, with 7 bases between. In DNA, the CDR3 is TGTGCCACCAGCAGAGATGGTGGGAGCACAGATACGCAGTATTTT. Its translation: CATSRDGGSTDTQYF.

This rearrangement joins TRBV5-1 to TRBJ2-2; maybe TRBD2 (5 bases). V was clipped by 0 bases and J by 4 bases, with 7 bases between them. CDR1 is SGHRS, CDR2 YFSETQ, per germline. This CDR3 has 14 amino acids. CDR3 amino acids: CASSLESGTGELFF. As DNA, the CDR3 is TGCGCCAGCAGCTTGGAAAGCGGCACCGGGGAGCTGTTTTTT.

The CDR3 here is CASRKAAAGANVLTF. The CDR3 region has the DNA TGTGCCAGCAGAAAAGCGGCAGCTGGGGCCAACGTCCTGACTTTC. The chain is built from TRBV6-5 and TRBJ2-6, with D perhaps matching TRBD2 (5 bases). V was clipped by 6 bases and J by 2 bases, with 11 bases between them. The CDR3 runs 15 residues. Germline V gives CDR1 MNHEY, CDR2 SVGAGI.

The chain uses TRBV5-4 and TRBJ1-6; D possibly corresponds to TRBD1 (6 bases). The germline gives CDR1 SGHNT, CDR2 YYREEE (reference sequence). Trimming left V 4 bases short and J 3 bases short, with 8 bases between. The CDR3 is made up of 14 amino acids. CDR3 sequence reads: CASSPTGYNSPLHF. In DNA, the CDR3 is TGTGCCAGCAGCCCGACAGGCTATAATTCACCCCTCCACTTT.

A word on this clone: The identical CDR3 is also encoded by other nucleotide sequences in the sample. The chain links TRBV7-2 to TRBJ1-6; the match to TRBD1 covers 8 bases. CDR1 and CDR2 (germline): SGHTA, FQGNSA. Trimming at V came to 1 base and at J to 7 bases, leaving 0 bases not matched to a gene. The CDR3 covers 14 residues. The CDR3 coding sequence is TGTGCCAGCAGCTTAGACAGGGGGAATTCACCCCTCCACTTT. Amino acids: CASSLDRGNSPLHF.

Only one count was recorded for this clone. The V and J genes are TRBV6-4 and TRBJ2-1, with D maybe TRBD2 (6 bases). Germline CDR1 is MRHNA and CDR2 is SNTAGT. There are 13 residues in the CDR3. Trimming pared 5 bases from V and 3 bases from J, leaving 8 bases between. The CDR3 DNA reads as TGTGCCAGCAGTCGGGAGATCTACAATGAGCAGTTCTTC. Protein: CASSREIYNEQFF.

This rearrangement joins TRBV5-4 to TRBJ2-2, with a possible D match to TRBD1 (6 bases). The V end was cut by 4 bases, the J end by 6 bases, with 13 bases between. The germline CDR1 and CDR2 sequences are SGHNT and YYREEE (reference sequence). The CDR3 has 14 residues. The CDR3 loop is CASSAPGVPGELFF. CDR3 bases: TGTGCCAGCAGCGCACCAGGGGTCCCCGGGGAGCTGTTTTTT. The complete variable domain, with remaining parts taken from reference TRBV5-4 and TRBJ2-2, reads ETGVTQSPTHLIKTRGQQVTLRCSSQSGHNTVSWYQQALGQGPQFIFQYYREEENGRGNFPPRFSGLQFPNYSSELNVNALELDDSALYLCASSAPGVPGELFFGEGSRLTVL.

CDR3 in DNA: TGTGCCAGCAGGCCAGGGGATTATCAGCCCCAGCATTTT. This encodes CASRPGDYQPQHF. The chain is built from TRBV2 and TRBJ1-5; maybe TRBD1 (6 bases). The CDR3 has 13 residues. V was shortened by 6 bases and J by 5 bases, with 11 bases between the two germline ends. Germline V gives CDR1 SNHLY, CDR2 FYNNEI.

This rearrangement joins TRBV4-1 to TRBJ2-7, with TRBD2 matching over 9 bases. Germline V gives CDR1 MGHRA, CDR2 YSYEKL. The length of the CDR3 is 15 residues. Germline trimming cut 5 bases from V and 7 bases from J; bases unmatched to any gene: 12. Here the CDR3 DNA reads TGCGCCAGCAGCTCGCCCGGGACTAGCAATAGGGAGCAGTACTTC. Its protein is CASSSPGTSNREQYF.

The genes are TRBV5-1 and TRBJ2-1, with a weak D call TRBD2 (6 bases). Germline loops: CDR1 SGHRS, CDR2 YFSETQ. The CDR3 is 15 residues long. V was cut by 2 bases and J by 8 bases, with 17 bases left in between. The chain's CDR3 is CASSLTGEHVDEQFF. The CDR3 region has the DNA TGCGCCAGCAGCTTAACGGGAGAGCACGTCGATGAGCAGTTCTTC.

The CDR3, as DNA: TGTGCCAGCAGTTACTCCTATGGCAACACTGAAGCTTTCTTT. This gives the protein CASSYSYGNTEAFF. The V and J genes are TRBV6-6 and TRBJ1-1; D uncertain. This CDR3 comprises 14 residues. The V end was cut by 0 bases, the J end by 2 bases, with 7 bases between. The germline V gene has CDR1 MNHNY and CDR2 SVGAGI (reference sequence).

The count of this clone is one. The CDR3 region has the DNA TGCAGCGTTGAAGATAGGGGGGAGTTCAGGAACACTGAAGCTTTCTTT. Translated: CSVEDRGEFRNTEAFF. The chain recombines TRBV29-1 with TRBJ1-1; perhaps TRBD1 as D (6 bases). The V end was cut by 0 bases, the J end by 1 base, with 15 bases between. Germline values: CDR1 SQVTM, CDR2 ANQGSEA. The CDR3 runs 16 residues. Complete variable domain (other parts from reference TRBV29-1 and TRBJ1-1): SAVISQKPSRDICQRGTSLTIQCQVDSQVTMMFWYRQQPGQSLTLIATANQGSEATYESGFVIDKFPISRPNLTFSTLTVSNMSPEDSSIYLCSVEDRGEFRNTEAFFGQGTRLTVV.

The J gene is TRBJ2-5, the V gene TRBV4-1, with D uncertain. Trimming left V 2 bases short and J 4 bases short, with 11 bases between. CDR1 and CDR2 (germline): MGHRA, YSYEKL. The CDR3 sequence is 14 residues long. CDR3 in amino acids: CASSQPFVGETQYF. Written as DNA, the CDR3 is TGCGCCAGCAGCCAACCATTTGTCGGAGAGACCCAGTACTTC.

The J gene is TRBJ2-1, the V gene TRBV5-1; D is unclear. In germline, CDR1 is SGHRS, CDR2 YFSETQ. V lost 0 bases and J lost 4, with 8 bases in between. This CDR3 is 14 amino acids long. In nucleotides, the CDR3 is TGCGCCAGCAGCTTGGCTCAGTCTTACAATGAGCAGTTCTTC. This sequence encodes CASSLAQSYNEQFF.

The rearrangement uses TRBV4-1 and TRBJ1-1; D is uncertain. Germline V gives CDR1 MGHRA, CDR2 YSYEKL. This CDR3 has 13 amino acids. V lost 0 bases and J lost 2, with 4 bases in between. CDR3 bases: TGCGCCAGCAGCCAAGACACTAACACTGAAGCTTTCTTT. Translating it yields CASSQDTNTEAFF.

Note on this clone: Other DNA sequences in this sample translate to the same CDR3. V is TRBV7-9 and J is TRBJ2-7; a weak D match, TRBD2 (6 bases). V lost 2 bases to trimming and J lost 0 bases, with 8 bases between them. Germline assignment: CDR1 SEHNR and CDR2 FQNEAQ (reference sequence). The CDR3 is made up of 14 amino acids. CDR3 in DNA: TGTGCCAGCAGCTTAATGGGGGGCTCCTACGAGCAGTACTTC. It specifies CASSLMGGSYEQYF.

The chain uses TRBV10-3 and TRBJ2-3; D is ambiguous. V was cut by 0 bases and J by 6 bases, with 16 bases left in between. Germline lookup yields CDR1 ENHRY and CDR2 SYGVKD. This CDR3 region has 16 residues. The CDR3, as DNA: TGTGCCATCAGTGAGTCTTTCGGCATGATTGCGGATACGCAGTATTTT. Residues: CAISESFGMIADTQYF.

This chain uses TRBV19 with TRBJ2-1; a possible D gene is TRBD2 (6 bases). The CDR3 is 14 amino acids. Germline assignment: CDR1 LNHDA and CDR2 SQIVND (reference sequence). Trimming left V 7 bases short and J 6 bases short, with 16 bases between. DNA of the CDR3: TGTGCCAGTATAGGAGGGGTATTAGGCAATGAGCAGTTCTTC. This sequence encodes CASIGGVLGNEQFF.

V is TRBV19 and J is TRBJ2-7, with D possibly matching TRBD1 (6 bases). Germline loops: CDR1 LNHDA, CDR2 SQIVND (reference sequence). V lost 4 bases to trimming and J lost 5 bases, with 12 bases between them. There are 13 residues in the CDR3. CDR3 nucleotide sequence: TGTGCCAGTAGTAGCCGGAACAGGGACGAGCAGTACTTC. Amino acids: CASSSRNRDEQYF.

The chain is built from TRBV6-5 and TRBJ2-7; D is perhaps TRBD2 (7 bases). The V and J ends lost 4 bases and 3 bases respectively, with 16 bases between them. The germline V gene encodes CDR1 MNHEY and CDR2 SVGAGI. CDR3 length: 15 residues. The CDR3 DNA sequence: TGTGCCAGCAGTTTCCTCACAGGGAGGGGCTACGAGCAGTACTTC. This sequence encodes CASSFLTGRGYEQYF.

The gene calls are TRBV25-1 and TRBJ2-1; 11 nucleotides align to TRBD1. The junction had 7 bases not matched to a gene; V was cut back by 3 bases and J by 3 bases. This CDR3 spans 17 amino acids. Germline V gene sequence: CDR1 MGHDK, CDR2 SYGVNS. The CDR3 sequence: CASSERPGQGGYNEQFF. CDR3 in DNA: TGTGCCAGCAGTGAGAGACCGGGACAGGGGGGCTACAATGAGCAGTTCTTC.